This T cell receptor beta chain came from a study of cytomegalovirus exposure and HLA in healthy donors. Study-level information: A subsequent analysis reported that the 120 or so validation repertoires were produced on the same platform that had also been used for the 550 to 750 first-cohort repertoires. Findings and limits, study-wide: The majority of TCR sequences were rare, yet some public TCRs appeared in many donors. TCR beta chains numbering approximately 150 were designated cytomegalovirus-associated.

Clones were sequenced by immunoSEQ multiplex PCR, and TCRdb holds only the in-frame ones, with some missing. The table lists some 56,000 clones, just over 90% of them singletons, with 0.95% to 1.3% in the top ten. The CDR3 consists of 18 residues. Deletions cut 5 bases from V and 11 bases from J, with 31 bases between. CDR1 and CDR2 from the germline V gene are MDHEN and SYDVKM. The donors were part of the validation cohort of 120 subjects. That cohort was separate from the first cohort, which comprised 500 to 700 subjects. As concerns this clone: The target antigen is unknown.

Sequenced input: PBMCs. The chain uses TRBV28 and TRBJ1-5, with D perhaps TRBD1 (5 bases). The sequence was obtained from a man aged 18 to 29 in good health and CMV-seronegative. The DNA for the CDR3 is TGTGCCAGCAGTGCTGGGGGAGGAGGGTTGCTGTCCCAAGTGGCCCAGCATTTT. It yields the protein CASSAGGGGLLSQVAQHF.